A single TCR beta chain is shown here with its context. It has no known antigen specificity. The record has no base qualities; no much larger clone is one base away. The data belong to a study of CD8+CD57+ T cells in acquired aplastic anemia (dated by TCRdb to between 2017 and 2018). Turning to the overall study: DNA extracted from sorted CD4+ and CD8+ cells had a mean of 3.2 ug, with a range of roughly 0.17 to 30 ug. CD8+CD57+ expansion was defined as frequency above the mean frequency observed in healthy subjects. Study-wide conclusions, independent of this receptor: CD8+ Simpson's diversity did not differ significantly between patients and healthy controls (P=0.060). Roughly 31 CD8+ CDR3 sequences were shared between patients and controls but appeared highly expressed in patients and within their immunodominant clones.

Reading from cysteine to phenylalanine, the CDR3 counts 13 amino acids. Left in the record is the CDR3 DNA by itself, 39 bases read in frame from the first base. The V and J ends are trimmed by 3 bases and 5 bases, leaving 8 bases between them. Genomic DNA was used as template for profiling of TCR beta VDJ combinations and CDR3 sequences. TCR repertoire sequencing was run on an Illumina HiSeq 2000. Processing in the source paper ran as follows. Repertoires were assessed using TRBV/TRBJ rearrangement plots, CDR3 size and DJ length profiles, and Simpson's diversity index. The most abundant DNA sequence in the deep sequencing data was taken as the immunodominant clone. CDR3 amino acid sequences were screened for sharing across subjects and were compared with published repertoires and the VDJdb database. The raw public reads went through TCRdb reprocessing: fastp at Q25, MiXCR clone calling, in-frame beta chains kept. Entries are consolidated by CDR3 protein sequence, retaining the most common genes and DNA. The V and J calls follow TCRdb's processing rather than the paper's. The sample yields 150,000 to 200,000 distinct CDR3 sequences; around 50% were counted once. The top ten clones comprise over 10% of the sample.

Patients chosen for sequencing had shown expansion of CD8+CD57+ cells by flow cytometry. Every patient had a diagnosis of severe acquired aplastic anemia based on International Study of Aplastic Anemia and Agranulocytosis and Camitta criteria. No therapy had been received by the patients at the time of blood sampling. In the study, sorted CD4+ and CD8+ blood T cells from patients with severe aplastic anemia and from healthy subjects underwent deep sequencing of TCR repertoires. Patients were enrolled under clinicaltrials.gov protocols 00001620, 01623167, 00001397, 00071045, 00081523 and 00961064 in the USA. Ficoll-Paque density gradient centrifugation was used to isolate peripheral blood mononuclear cells. Before DNA extraction, CD4+ and CD8+ T cells were sorted with FACS or magnetic beads.

The receptor comes from a human donor with aplastic anemia. The specimen was sorted CD4+, CD8+, or CD8+CD57+ T cells (not recorded which) from PBMCs. The chain links TRBV12-3 or TRBV12-4 with TRBJ2-1; possibly the D gene is TRBD1, per 5 matching bases. The DNA is as follows: TGTGCCAGCAGTTTGGGGCAGCACAATGAGCAGTTCTTC. Its product reads: CASSLGQHNEQFF.